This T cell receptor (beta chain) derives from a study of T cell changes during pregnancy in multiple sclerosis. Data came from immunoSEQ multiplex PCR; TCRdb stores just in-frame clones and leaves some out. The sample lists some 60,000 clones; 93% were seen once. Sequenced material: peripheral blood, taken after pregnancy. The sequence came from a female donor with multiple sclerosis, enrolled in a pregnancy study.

The CDR3 nucleotides are TGTGCCAGCAAGGGAGGGGTACTCAGCAATCAGCCCCAGCATTTT. Translated: CASKGGVLSNQPQHF. The J gene is TRBJ1-5, the V gene TRBV6-1, with a possible D match to TRBD1 (5 bases). CDR1 and CDR2 from the germline V gene are MNHNS and SASEGT. V shed 7 bases and J shed 1 base, with 14 bases lying between them. The CDR3 consists of 15 residues.